This T cell receptor (beta chain) was obtained from a study of blood T cell repertoires in COVID-19. TCRdb's table, derived via immunoSEQ multiplex PCR, lists solely in-frame clones and lacks some. The repertoire holds some 100,000 clones, 84% seen once, with about 18% in the top ten. CDR1 and CDR2 (germline): SGHRS, YFSETQ. Trimming removed 4 bases from V and 9 bases from J, with 20 bases in between. The CDR3 covers 16 residues. The TCR comes from an older woman with acute or convalescent COVID-19. Sequencing was done on a sample of peripheral blood. The genes are TRBV5-1 and TRBJ1-6; possible D gene TRBD1, 6 bases. The chain's CDR3 is CASSSDAGRGSSPLHF. The CDR3 DNA is TGCGCCAGCAGCAGTGACGCCGGCAGGGGTAGTTCACCCCTCCACTTT.